The 30 T cell receptor beta chains presented below share a single source sample, sequenced in a study of blood T cell repertoires in COVID-19. TCRdb's table, derived via immunoSEQ multiplex PCR, lists solely in-frame clones and lacks some. The sample lists around 350,000 clones; around nine tenths were seen once. Sequencing was performed on peripheral blood. The receptor set was obtained from a human donor in a cohort sampled during active COVID-19.

This clone was seen more than once but under ten times. This chain connects TRBV5-6 to TRBJ1-1; D is perhaps TRBD1 (5 bases). V was shortened by 1 base and J by 6 bases, with 16 bases between the two germline ends. CDR3 length: 15 amino acids. Germline loops: CDR1 SGHDT, CDR2 YYEEEE. CDR3 protein: CASSLLAGWGSEAFF. For the CDR3, the DNA is TGTGCCAGCAGCTTGTTAGCTGGGTGGGGCTCTGAAGCTTTCTTT.

The rearrangement uses TRBV19 and TRBJ1-2; 9 bases are shared with TRBD1. The V gene end was trimmed by 5 bases and the J gene end by 4 bases; junction bases not matched to a gene: 8. The length of the CDR3 is 15 residues. CDR1 and CDR2 (germline): LNHDA, SQIVND (reference sequence). Here the CDR3 DNA reads TGTGCCAGTAGTGCGCCGGGACAGGGCCTCTATGGCTACACCTTC. Amino acid sequence: CASSAPGQGLYGYTF.

This chain connects TRBV3-1 (or the pseudogene TRBV3-2) to TRBJ2-7; tentative D call: TRBD1 (5 bases). Trimming took off 0 bases at V and 2 bases at J, with 11 bases between the two ends. This CDR3 is built from 15 residues. Germline-derived CDR1 and CDR2 are LGHDT and YNNKEL (reference sequence). This chain's CDR3 is CASSQDTRVPYEQYF. Here the CDR3 DNA reads TGTGCCAGCAGCCAAGATACCAGGGTTCCCTACGAGCAGTACTTC.

This clone was detected once. The V gene is TRBV7-3, the J gene TRBJ2-2; 11 nucleotides align to TRBD2. The CDR3 length is 15 residues. From germline, CDR1 is SGHTA and CDR2 FQGTGA. After removal of 5 bases from V and 3 bases from J, the junction contained 2 bases not matched to a gene. The CDR3 nucleotides are TGTGCCAGCAGCCTAGCGGGGGGAGACACCGGGGAGCTGTTTTTT. Translation gives CASSLAGGDTGELFF.

CDR3 sequence (DNA): TGTGCCAGCAGTGCACAGGGAGTTCAGCCCCAGCATTTT. Protein: CASSAQGVQPQHF. This sequence joins TRBV28 and TRBJ1-5; D is perhaps TRBD1 (6 bases). This CDR3 contains 13 residues. CDR1 is MDHEN, CDR2 SYDVKM, per germline. Trimming left V 5 bases short and J 6 bases short, with 11 bases between.

The genes are TRBV19 and TRBJ1-6, with TRBD1 identical over 8 bases. The CDR3 totals 16 residues. V lost 9 bases to trimming and J lost 10 bases; unmatched junction nucleotides: 17. Germline CDR1 and CDR2: LNHDA and SQIVND (reference sequence). In nucleotides, the CDR3 is TGTGCCAGCGCGACTACAGGGACAGGTAGTGACTCACCCCTCCACTTT. Translated, it gives CASATTGTGSDSPLHF.

This chain connects TRBV29-1 to TRBJ1-3; perhaps TRBD1 as D (5 bases). Germline V gives CDR1 SQVTM, CDR2 ANQGSEA. Trimming removed 4 bases at V and 0 bases at J, with 10 bases between. CDR3 length: 14 amino acids. This chain's CDR3 is CSVGGGVSGNTIYF. The CDR3 DNA follows: TGCAGCGTTGGCGGAGGGGTCTCTGGAAACACCATATATTTT.

The V call is TRBV27, the J call TRBJ2-1; perhaps TRBD1 as D (6 bases). Trimming took off 6 bases at V and 10 bases at J, with 16 bases between the two ends. CDR3 length: 13 residues. CDR1 is MNHEY, CDR2 SMNVEV, per germline (reference sequence). The CDR3 DNA sequence: TGTGCCAGCAGAGACCCAGGGGTAAGGGAGCAGTTCTTC. This sequence encodes CASRDPGVREQFF.

This clone has only one observation. The J gene is TRBJ2-7, the V gene TRBV15, with 11 bases lining up with TRBD1. J gave up 6 bases and V 3 bases, and 4 bases lay outside the gene matches. The CDR3 covers 14 residues. The germline V gene has CDR1 LNHNV and CDR2 YYDKDF (reference sequence). The CDR3 bases are TGTGCCACCAGCAGGGGACAGGGGGATTCCGAGCAGTACTTC. This gives the protein CATSRGQGDSEQYF.

The chain carries TRBV6-5 and TRBJ2-2; tentatively, D is TRBD1 (5 bases). This CDR3 contains 13 residues. The germline V gene encodes CDR1 MNHEY and CDR2 SVGAGI. V was shortened by 6 bases and J by 2 bases, with 7 bases between the two germline ends. CDR3 nucleotide sequence: TGTGCCAGCAGCAGGGCTAACACCGGGGAGCTGTTTTTT. Translation: CASSRANTGELFF.

The chain uses TRBV18 and TRBJ2-5; 7 nucleotides align to TRBD2. The ends lost 4 bases at V and 5 bases at J; junction bases unmatched: 13. Germline CDR1 and CDR2: KGHSH and LQKENI. This CDR3 spans 16 amino acids. Here the CDR3 reads CASSLGGLLTFETQYF. CDR3 DNA sequence: TGTGCCAGCTCACTGGGGGGACTATTGACATTCGAGACCCAGTACTTC.

The chain recombines TRBV19 with TRBJ2-5, with TRBD2 as a possible D gene (5 bases). Germline V gene data show CDR1 as LNHDA and CDR2 as SQIVND (reference sequence). This CDR3 region has 14 residues. Trimming stripped 7 bases from V and 1 base from J, with 13 bases between. The CDR3 DNA is TGTGCCAGTAAACGGGATCAGCCCCAAGAGACCCAGTACTTC. Its translation: CASKRDQPQETQYF.

The chain joins TRBV4-1 to TRBJ2-4; 7 nucleotides align to TRBD1. The CDR3 spans 16 residues. Germline trimming cut 3 bases from V and 1 base from J; bases unmatched to any gene: 6. Per germline, CDR1 MGHRA and CDR2 YSYEKL. The CDR3 DNA is TGCGCCAGCAGCCACCAACAGGGGTTGGCCAAAAACATTCAGTACTTC. The encoded protein is CASSHQQGLAKNIQYF.

The V call is TRBV7-8, the J call TRBJ1-5; no clear D gene. CDR3 size: 16 residues. Trimming removed 1 base at V and 0 bases at J, with 10 bases between. Looked up from germline, CDR1 is SGHVS and CDR2 is FQNEAQ. The CDR3, as DNA: TGTGCCAGCAGCTTAGAGTTGAGTTATAGCAATCAGCCCCAGCATTTT. Translation gives CASSLELSYSNQPQHF.

This rearrangement joins TRBV19 to TRBJ1-5, with 9 positions matching TRBD1. Trimming took 7 bases from V and 4 from J; bases not matched to a gene: 11. CDR1 and CDR2 (germline): LNHDA, SQIVND (reference sequence). The CDR3 runs to 16 residues. CDR3 sequence (DNA): TGTGCCAGTACCGTGTTGGGACAGGGCGTTAATCAGCCCCAGCATTTT. Protein product: CASTVLGQGVNQPQHF. The whole variable domain, remainder taken from reference TRBV19 and TRBJ1-5, is DGGITQSPKYLFRKEGQNVTLSCEQNLNHDAMYWYRQDPGQGLRLIYYSQIVNDFQKGDIAEGYSVSREKKESFPLTVTSAQKNPTAFYLCASTVLGQGVNQPQHFGDGTRLSIL.

Remarks on this clone: This CDR3 is also generated by other DNA sequences in the sample. The chain joins TRBV4-2 to TRBJ2-5, with D hard to call. Germline CDR1 reads LGHNA; CDR2 reads YNFKEQ. The CDR3 has 14 amino acids. V was clipped by 1 base and J by 4 bases, with 10 bases between them. CDR3 DNA: TGTGCCAGCAGCCAAGGCACCCGAGGAGAGACCCAGTACTTC. Translating it yields CASSQGTRGETQYF.

The V call is TRBV6-6, the J call TRBJ1-6; TRBD1 might be the D (6 bases). Germline CDR1 and CDR2: MNHNY and SVGAGI (reference sequence). The V and J ends lost 7 bases and 5 bases respectively, with 15 bases between them. This CDR3 has 15 amino acids. This CDR3 reads CASTYGTPNNSPLHF. The CDR3 DNA sequence: TGTGCCAGCACCTACGGGACACCTAATAATTCACCCCTCCACTTT.

The chain is built from TRBV5-4 and TRBJ2-7, with 9 bases matching TRBD2. The CDR3 runs 13 residues. The V segment lost 9 bases and the J segment 5 bases; nucleotides outside the gene matches: 9. The germline gives CDR1 SGHNT, CDR2 YYREEE (reference sequence). The CDR3 loop is CATRRAGGNEQYF. CDR3 in DNA: TGTGCCACCAGAAGAGCGGGGGGCAACGAGCAGTACTTC.

V gene TRBV15 combines with J gene TRBJ2-7, with TRBD2 matching 7 bases. This CDR3 is 15 amino acids long. Germline lookup yields CDR1 LNHNV and CDR2 YYDKDF (reference sequence). The trim removed 0 bases at V and 4 bases at J, leaving 6 bases unmatched. The chain's CDR3 is CATSREDGGKYEQYF. Here the CDR3 DNA reads TGTGCCACCAGCAGAGAAGACGGGGGGAAGTACGAGCAGTACTTC.

This clone was observed a single time. Other DNA sequences in this sample translate to the same CDR3. This chain uses TRBV28 with TRBJ1-2, with no clear D. V lost 4 bases, J lost 1 base, and 4 bases lay in between. The CDR3 spans 12 residues. Germline CDR1 reads MDHEN; CDR2 reads SYDVKM. Written as DNA, the CDR3 is TGTGCCAGCAGTTCGGGTAACTATGGCTACACCTTC. Its translation: CASSSGNYGYTF.

V and J are TRBV7-8 and TRBJ1-2; 10 nucleotides align to TRBD1. The J segment lost 8 bases and the V segment lost 5 bases, leaving 8 bases of the junction unmatched. The length of the CDR3 is 14 residues. Germline CDR1 is SGHVS and CDR2 is FQNEAQ. CDR3: CASSIGTGATGYTF. The CDR3, as DNA: TGTGCCAGCAGCATCGGGACAGGGGCCACGGGCTACACCTTC. Using reference TRBV7-8 and TRBJ1-2 for the parts outside the CDR3, the full variable domain is GAGVSQSPRYKVAKRGQDVALRCDPISGHVSLFWYQQALGQGPEFLTYFQNEAQLDKSGLPSDRFFAERPEGSVSTLKIQRTQQEDSAVYLCASSIGTGATGYTFGSGTRLTVV.

The chain links TRBV3-1 (or the pseudogene TRBV3-2) to TRBJ2-5; D gene uncertain. The germline V and J ends were trimmed by 0 bases and 3 bases, with 11 bases remaining between them. The CDR3 contains 15 residues. CDR1 is LGHDT, CDR2 YNNKEL, per germline (reference sequence). In DNA form, the CDR3 reads TGTGCCAGCAGCCAAGATCCGGTCGTTGAAGAGACCCAGTACTTC. This gives the protein CASSQDPVVEETQYF.

V and J are TRBV19 and TRBJ1-5; 7 bases fit TRBD1. TRBJ2-3 matches the DNA end more closely, so the J call is doubtful. The CDR3 loop spans 15 amino acids. From germline, CDR1 is LNHDA and CDR2 SQIVND (reference sequence). CDR3 sequence (DNA): TGTGCCAGTAGTACAGGGGGAAGGGGCAATCAGCCCCAGTATTTT. This gives the protein CASSTGGRGNQPQYF.

This clone was observed a handful of times. The V gene is TRBV6-5, the J gene TRBJ2-7, with D perhaps matching TRBD2 (5 bases). Trimming pared 4 bases from V and 7 bases from J, leaving 20 bases between. This CDR3 is 15 amino acids long. Germline CDR1 is MNHEY and CDR2 is SVGAGI. CDR3 amino acids: CASSSPGSQKREQYF. The DNA for the CDR3 is TGTGCCAGCAGTTCCCCGGGATCCCAGAAGCGGGAGCAGTACTTC.

J is TRBJ1-2 and V is TRBV27; 8 bases align to TRBD1. Looked up from germline, CDR1 is MNHEY and CDR2 is SMNVEV (reference sequence). V trimming: 4 bases; J trimming: 5 bases; junction bases outside the gene matches: 15. This CDR3 is 17 amino acids long. CDR3 region: CASSSIGQGNAGYGYTF. The CDR3 nucleotides read TGTGCCAGCAGTTCAATCGGACAGGGAAACGCTGGGTATGGCTACACCTTC.

The rearrangement uses TRBV5-6 and TRBJ2-3, with 8 bases fitting TRBD2. V gave up 6 bases and J gave up 6 bases; unmatched junction bases: 12. Germline CDR1 reads SGHDT; CDR2 reads YYEEEE. The CDR3 is made up of 15 amino acids. The CDR3 loop reads CASTFLGGVVDTQYF. Written as DNA, the CDR3 is TGTGCCAGCACCTTTCTCGGGGGGGTAGTCGATACGCAGTATTTT.

In regard to this clone: Germline and junction disagree at one end, which may indicate a read error. This chain links TRBV20-1 with TRBJ2-1; D might be TRBD2 (5 bases). Germline assignment: CDR1 DFQATT and CDR2 SNEGSKA (reference sequence). The CDR3 sequence is 14 residues long. This CDR3 reads CSASGGLATNEQFF. Here the CDR3 DNA reads TGCAGTGCTAGTGGCGGGCTAGCTACGAATGAGCAATTCTTC.

This clone occurred once. The chain links TRBV29-1 to TRBJ2-3, with TRBD2 identical over 8 bases. CDR1 and CDR2 (germline): SQVTM, ANQGSEA. CDR3 length: 12 residues. J was trimmed by 9 bases and V by 5 bases; bases with no gene match: 7. This chain's CDR3 is CSVRAGGQTQYF. The CDR3 nucleotides are TGCAGCGTTAGGGCGGGGGGTCAGACGCAGTATTTT.

This chain links TRBV5-4 with TRBJ2-5, with 12 bases identical to TRBD2. V was pared by 0 bases and J by 4 bases, with 7 bases of the junction left unmatched. This CDR3 is built from 17 residues. Per germline, CDR1 SGHNT and CDR2 YYREEE (reference sequence). As DNA, the CDR3 is TGTGCCAGCAGCTTGGTTCTAGCGGGGGGGTTTGCAGAGACCCAGTACTTC. It specifies CASSLVLAGGFAETQYF. Supplemented by reference TRBV5-4 and TRBJ2-5, the full variable domain reads ETGVTQSPTHLIKTRGQQVTLRCSSQSGHNTVSWYQQALGQGPQFIFQYYREEENGRGNFPPRFSGLQFPNYSSELNVNALELDDSALYLCASSLVLAGGFAETQYFGPGTRLLVL.

Only one count was recorded for this clone. The chain combines TRBV4-1 with TRBJ1-2; unclear D gene. V was shortened by 1 base and J by 3 bases, with 6 bases between the two germline ends. Looked up from germline, CDR1 is MGHRA and CDR2 is YSYEKL. The CDR3 consists of 13 residues. The CDR3 loop is CASSQVVDYGYTF. CDR3 in DNA: TGCGCCAGCAGCCAAGTAGTGGACTATGGCTACACCTTC.